A single sample is the source of the 9 T cell receptor beta chains below, sequenced in a study of T cells in Graves' hyperthyroidism and ophthalmopathy. The source material, RNA transcripts, was used to amplify TCR beta CDR3 regions. Carried out on the TCR CDR3, a first-round RT-PCR used the HTBI primer set. TCRdb used MiXCR to reprocess the multiplex PCR reads, holding one entry per CDR3 protein. The sample includes 350,000 to 400,000 distinct CDR3 sequences, approximately 19% of them seen just once. Sequenced: blood. Receptors were obtained from a woman younger than 30 with Graves' hyperthyroidism.

This clonotype appeared many times. V gene TRBV6-1 combines with J gene TRBJ2-7, with 10 bases that match TRBD1. This CDR3 spans 15 amino acids. Germline CDR1 is MNHNS and CDR2 is SASEGT. V was clipped by 8 bases and J by 4 bases; unmatched bases: 11. The CDR3 coding sequence is TGTGCCAGCCTTCCCGCCGGGACAGGGGCGTACGAGCAGTACTTC. This translates into CASLPAGTGAYEQYF.

The rearrangement joins TRBV5-1 to TRBJ1-3; D gene unclear. Germline assignment: CDR1 SGHRS and CDR2 YFSETQ. The CDR3 covers 17 residues. Between the trimmed V and J ends, which lost 1 base and 0 bases, there was a span of 14 bases. The CDR3 loop reads CASSLKAIQISGNTIYF. The DNA for the CDR3 is TGCGCCAGCAGCTTGAAAGCTATTCAGATCTCTGGAAACACCATATATTTT.

Many counts were recorded for this clonotype. This chain links TRBV29-1 with TRBJ1-1; no clear D gene. From germline, CDR1 is SQVTM and CDR2 ANQGSEA. The CDR3 runs to 9 residues. The V and J ends lost 4 bases and 6 bases respectively, with 3 bases between them. The CDR3 bases are TGCAGCGTTGCTCCTGAAGCTTTCTTT. This translates into CSVAPEAFF.

This clonotype has a count of ten or more. The chain carries TRBV28 and TRBJ1-1; weak D call: TRBD1 (6 bases). Germline CDR1 and CDR2: MDHEN and SYDVKM. This CDR3 is built from 12 residues. V dropped 7 bases and J dropped 11 bases, with 17 bases sitting between them. CDR3 nucleotide sequence: TGTGCCAGCACCCGTTGGGGGGCGCGGGCTTTCTTT. It encodes CASTRWGARAFF.

Details on this clonotype: No conserved phenylalanine or tryptophan ends this CDR3, so it is likely a read error. The chain joins TRBV5-1 to TRBJ1-1; TRBD1 matches at 9 bases. Germline V lookup: CDR1 SGHRS, CDR2 YFSETQ. The V gene end was trimmed by 0 bases and the J gene end by 5 bases; junction bases not matched to a gene: 2. The CDR3 is made up of 14 amino acids. In nucleotides, the CDR3 is TGCGCCAGCAGCTTGGGACAGGGGGGGACTGAAGCTTTCTAT. This gives the protein CASSLGQGGTEAFY.

This clonotype was detected ten times or more. The gene calls are TRBV27 and TRBJ2-7; D uncertain. This CDR3 has 9 residues. Deletions cut 8 bases from V and 12 bases from J, with 11 bases between. CDR1 is MNHEY and CDR2 is SMNVEV in the germline V gene (reference sequence). Here the CDR3 DNA reads TGTGCCAGCCATGTTTATGGGTACTTC. This gives the protein CASHVYGYF.

This rearrangement joins TRBV3-1 to TRBJ2-7; D ambiguous. V was trimmed by 0 bases and J by 0 bases, leaving 9 bases between them. CDR1 and CDR2 from the germline V gene are LGHDT and YNNKEL (reference sequence). The length of the CDR3 is 15 residues. CDR3 DNA sequence: TGTGCCAGCAGCCAAGATCCCGGCAGCTCCTACGAGCAGTACTTC. Protein product: CASSQDPGSSYEQYF.

This clonotype has at least ten counts. One end of the junction fails to match germline, which may point to a read error. This sequence joins TRBV20-1 and TRBJ2-3; D is unresolved. Per germline, CDR1 DFQATT and CDR2 SNEGSKA (reference sequence). The CDR3 extends over 12 amino acids. CDR3 protein: CSGRVGTDTQYF. CDR3 nucleotides: TGCAGTGGTAGAGTGGGAACAGATACGCAGTATTTT.

This clonotype was counted many times. J is TRBJ2-7 and V is TRBV20-1; TRBD1 matches at 7 bases. The V gene's germline CDR1 is DFQATT and CDR2 SNEGSKA (reference sequence). The CDR3 covers 11 residues. Germline trimming cut 6 bases from V and 3 bases from J; bases unmatched to any gene: 2. The CDR3 bases are TGCAGTGCAAACAGGGGCTACGAGCAGTACTTC. This sequence encodes CSANRGYEQYF.